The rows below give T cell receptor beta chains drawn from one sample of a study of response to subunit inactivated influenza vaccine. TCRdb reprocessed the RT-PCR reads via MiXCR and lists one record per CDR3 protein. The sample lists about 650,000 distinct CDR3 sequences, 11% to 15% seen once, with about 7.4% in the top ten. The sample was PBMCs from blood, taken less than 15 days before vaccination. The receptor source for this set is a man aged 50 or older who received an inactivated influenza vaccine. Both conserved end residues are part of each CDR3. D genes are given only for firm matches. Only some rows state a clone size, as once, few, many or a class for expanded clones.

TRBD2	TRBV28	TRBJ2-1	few	TGTGCCAGCAGCTTGGGGGGGACCCTGGTTAAGTTCTTC	CASSLGGTLVKFF
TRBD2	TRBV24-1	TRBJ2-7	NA	TGTGCCACCAGTGATTTGCAAATCGGGCTAGCGGGAGAGTTCGAGCAGTACTTC	CATSDLQIGLAGEFEQYF
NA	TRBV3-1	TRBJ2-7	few	TGTGCCAGCAGCCAGTGGGGAGAGACCGAGCAGTACTTC	CASSQWGETEQYF
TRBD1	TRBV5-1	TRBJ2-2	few	TGCGCCAGCAGCTTTGGACAGGGGGCGCTCAGAACCGGGGAGCTGTTTTTT	CASSFGQGALRTGELFF
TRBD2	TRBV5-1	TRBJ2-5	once	TGCGCCAGCAGTCCGGGGACTAGCGGGTTAGCGACCCAGTACTTC	CASSPGTSGLATQYF
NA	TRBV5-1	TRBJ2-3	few	TGCGCCAGCAGCCCGAACACGGGTGGGACAGATACGCAGTATTTT	CASSPNTGGTDTQYF
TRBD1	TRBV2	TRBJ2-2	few	TGTGCCAGCATTCGGACAGGGACGGACACCGGGGAGCTGTTTTTT	CASIRTGTDTGELFF
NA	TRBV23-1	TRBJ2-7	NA	TGCGCCAGCAGTCAAGAGGATCTCTCCTACGAGCAGTACTTC	CASSQEDLSYEQYF
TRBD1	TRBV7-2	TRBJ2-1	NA	TGTGCCAGCAGCGCGGGACAGGGTCTCTACAATGAGCAGTTCTTC	CASSAGQGLYNEQFF
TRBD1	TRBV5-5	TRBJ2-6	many	TGTGCCAGCAGCCCGTCTAGGACAGGGGGCTTTGGGGCCAACGTCCTGACTTTC	CASSPSRTGGFGANVLTF
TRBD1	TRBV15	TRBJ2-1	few	TGTGCCACGGACAGGGGCTGGGACAATGAGCAGTTCTTC	CATDRGWDNEQFF
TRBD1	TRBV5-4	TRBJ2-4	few	TGTGCCAGCAGCCCGGGACAGGGGGCCGGGCAAAACATTCAGTACTTC	CASSPGQGAGQNIQYF
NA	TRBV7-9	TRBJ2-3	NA	TGTGCCAGCAGCTACAGCCGGGGAATGGCAGATACGCAGTATTTT	CASSYSRGMADTQYF
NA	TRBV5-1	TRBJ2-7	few	TGCGCCAGCAGCTTCCGGGCGGAAACCTACGAGCAGTACTTC	CASSFRAETYEQYF
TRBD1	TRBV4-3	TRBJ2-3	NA	TGCGCCAGCAGCCGGGGACAGGGAATGGTTCGAGATACGCAGTATTTT	CASSRGQGMVRDTQYF
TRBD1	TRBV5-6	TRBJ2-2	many	TGTGCCAGCAGCTTTCGGACAGGGGGCTTGACCGGGGAGCTGTTTTTT	CASSFRTGGLTGELFF
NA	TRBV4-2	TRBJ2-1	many	TGTGCCAGCAGCCAAGAGGAACCCGACAATGAGCAGTTCTTC	CASSQEEPDNEQFF
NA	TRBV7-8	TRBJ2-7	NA	TGTGCCAGCGCTACGACCTACGAGCAGTACTTC	CASATTYEQYF
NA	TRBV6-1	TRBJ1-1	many	TGTGCCAGCAGGCCGGGAACCTACACTGAAGCTTTCTTT	CASRPGTYTEAFF
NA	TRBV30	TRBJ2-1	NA	TGTGCCTGGAGTGTTTTCCTTTACAATGAGCAGTTCTTC	CAWSVFLYNEQFF
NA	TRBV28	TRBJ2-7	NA	TGTGCCAGCAGTCCTATGGATCCGGGAAAAATCCCCTACGAGCAGTACTTC	CASSPMDPGKIPYEQYF
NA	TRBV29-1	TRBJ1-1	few	TGCAGCGTTGACAGGGGTACTGAAGCTTTCTTT	CSVDRGTEAFF
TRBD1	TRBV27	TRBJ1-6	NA	TGTGCCAGCAAGAGGGGGACAGAGAGTTATTCACCCCTCCACTTT	CASKRGTESYSPLHF
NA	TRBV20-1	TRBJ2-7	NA	TGCAGTGCTGAAAATAGCGGCAAGAGCTCCTACGAGCAGTACTTC	CSAENSGKSSYEQYF
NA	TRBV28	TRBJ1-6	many	TGTGCCAGCAGTAGGACGACACCCCTCCACTTT	CASSRTTPLHF
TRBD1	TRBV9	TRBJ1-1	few	TGTGCCAGCAGCGTAGTACCCGGGACAGAGGAAGCTTTCTTT	CASSVVPGTEEAFF
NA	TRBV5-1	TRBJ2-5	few	TGCGCCAGCAGCTTGACATTCCTCCGAGAGACCCAGTACTTC	CASSLTFLRETQYF
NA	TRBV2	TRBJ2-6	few	TGTGCCAGCAGTGAAGTGGATCCCTACTCTGGGGCCAACGTCCTGACTTTC	CASSEVDPYSGANVLTF
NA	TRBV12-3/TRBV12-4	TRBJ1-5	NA	TGTGCCAGCAGCTGGGACACCGCCAATCAGCCCCAGCATTTT	CASSWDTANQPQHF
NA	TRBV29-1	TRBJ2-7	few	TGCAGCGTTGAAAGTCCGGGCCGGGGACTTGGGGAGCAGTACTTC	CSVESPGRGLGEQYF
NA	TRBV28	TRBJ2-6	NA	TGTGCCAGCAGTACCTATTGGGCGAGCTCTGGGGCCAACGTCCTGACTTTC	CASSTYWASSGANVLTF
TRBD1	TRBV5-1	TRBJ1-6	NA	TGCGCCAGCAGCTTGGCGGGACAGGGGTATAATTCACCCCTCCACTTT	CASSLAGQGYNSPLHF
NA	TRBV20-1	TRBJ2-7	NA	TGCAGTGCTCTCGGTCTCAAACCAGGCGAGCAGTACTTC	CSALGLKPGEQYF
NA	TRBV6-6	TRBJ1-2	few	TGTGCCAGCAGTTCCCAGGAGGATGGCTACACCTTC	CASSSQEDGYTF
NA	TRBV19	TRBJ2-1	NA	TGTGCCAGTAGTATAGATCTGGCCAGCGGCTCCTACAATGAGCAGTTCTTC	CASSIDLASGSYNEQFF
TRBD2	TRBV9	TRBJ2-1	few	TGTGCCAGCAGCGTGACTAGCGGGAGCGGGGATGAGCAGTTCTTC	CASSVTSGSGDEQFF
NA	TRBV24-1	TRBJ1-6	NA	TGTGCCACCAGTGAGCAGCCTAATTCACCCCTCCACTTT	CATSEQPNSPLHF
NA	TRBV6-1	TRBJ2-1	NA	TGTGCCAGCAGAGAAAGGGGGCGCGGGGGTAGATACAATGAGCAGTTCTTC	CASRERGRGGRYNEQFF
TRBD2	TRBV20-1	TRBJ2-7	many	TGCAGTGCTCGGACTAGCGGCTACGAGCAGTACTTC	CSARTSGYEQYF
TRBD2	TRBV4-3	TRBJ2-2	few	TGCGCCAGCAGCCAAGATCTTCCCCGGGGGGAATACACCGGGGAGCTGTTTTTT	CASSQDLPRGEYTGELFF
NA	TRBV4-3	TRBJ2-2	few	TGCGCCAGCAGCCAGGAAATCACGGGCAACACCGGGGAGCTGTTTTTT	CASSQEITGNTGELFF
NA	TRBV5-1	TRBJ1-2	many	TGCGCCAGCAGCCCGGGACCGATCTATGGCTACACCTTC	CASSPGPIYGYTF
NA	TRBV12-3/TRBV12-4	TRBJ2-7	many	TGTGCCAGCAGTTTGATTTCCTACGAGCAGTACTTC	CASSLISYEQYF
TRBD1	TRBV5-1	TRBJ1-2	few	TGCGCCAGCAGTTTTGGCGACAGGGGTAACTATGGCTACACCTTC	CASSFGDRGNYGYTF
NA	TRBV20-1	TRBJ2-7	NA	TGCAGTGCCACACACCGAGATTCCTTATACGAGCAGTACTTC	CSATHRDSLYEQYF
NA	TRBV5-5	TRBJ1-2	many	TGTGCCAGCAGCTTGGAGATGAACTATGGCTACACCTTC	CASSLEMNYGYTF
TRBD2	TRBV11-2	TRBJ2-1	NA	TGTGCCAGCAGCCTCTGGGTTGTGGGACTAGAAAACAATGAGCAGTTCTTC	CASSLWVVGLENNEQFF
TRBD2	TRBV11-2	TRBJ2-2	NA	TGTGCCAGCAGCTTCAGAGCGGGGGGGAGCACCGGGGAGCTGTTTTTT	CASSFRAGGSTGELFF
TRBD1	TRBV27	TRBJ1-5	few	TGTGCCAGCAGCAAAATCGGGACAGGGGATCAGCCCCAGCATTTT	CASSKIGTGDQPQHF